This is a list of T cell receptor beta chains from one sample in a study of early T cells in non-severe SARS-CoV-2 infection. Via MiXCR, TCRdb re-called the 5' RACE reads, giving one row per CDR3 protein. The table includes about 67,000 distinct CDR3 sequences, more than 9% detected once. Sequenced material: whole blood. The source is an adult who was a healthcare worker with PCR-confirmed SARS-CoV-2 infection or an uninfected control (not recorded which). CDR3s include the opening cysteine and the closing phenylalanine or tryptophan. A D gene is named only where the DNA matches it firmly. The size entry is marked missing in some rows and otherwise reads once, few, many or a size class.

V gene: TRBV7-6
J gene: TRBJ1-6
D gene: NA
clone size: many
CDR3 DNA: TGTGCCAGCAGCTTCACAGGGACTAATTCACCCCTCCACTTT
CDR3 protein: CASSFTGTNSPLHF

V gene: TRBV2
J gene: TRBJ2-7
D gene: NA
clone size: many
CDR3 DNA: TGTGCCAGCAGCGCCGAGGTGTCCTCCTACGAGCAGTACTTC
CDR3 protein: CASSAEVSSYEQYF

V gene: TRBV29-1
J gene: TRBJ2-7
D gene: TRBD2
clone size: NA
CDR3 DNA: TGCAGCGTTGGGTCGGGAGGATCCTACGAGCAGTACTTC
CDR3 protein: CSVGSGGSYEQYF

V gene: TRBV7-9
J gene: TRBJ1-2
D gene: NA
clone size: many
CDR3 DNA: TGTGCCAGCAGCTTACGACAGAACTATGGCTACACCTTC
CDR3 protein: CASSLRQNYGYTF

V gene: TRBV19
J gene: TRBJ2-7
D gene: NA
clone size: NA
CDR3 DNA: TGTGCCAGTAGTGACGGACAGACCTACGAGCAGTACTTC
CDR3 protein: CASSDGQTYEQYF

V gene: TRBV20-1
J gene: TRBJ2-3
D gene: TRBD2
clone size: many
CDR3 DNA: TGCAGTGTTTCGAGGGGACTAGCGACAGATACGCAGTATTTT
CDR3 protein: CSVSRGLATDTQYF

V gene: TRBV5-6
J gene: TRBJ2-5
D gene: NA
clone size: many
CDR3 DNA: TGTGCCAGCAGCTTGCCGTCTCTACTGCTCGAGACCCAGTACTTC
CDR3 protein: CASSLPSLLLETQYF

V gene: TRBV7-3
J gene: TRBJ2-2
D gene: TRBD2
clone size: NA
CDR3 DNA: TGTGCCAGCAGCCATCCTCAGGCTAGCGGGAGGAACACCGGGGAGCTGTTTTTT
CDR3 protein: CASSHPQASGRNTGELFF

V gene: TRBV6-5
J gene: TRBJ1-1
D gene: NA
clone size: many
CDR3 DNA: TGTGCCAGCAGCCTAACAGCGAACACTGAAGCTTTCTTT
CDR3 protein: CASSLTANTEAFF

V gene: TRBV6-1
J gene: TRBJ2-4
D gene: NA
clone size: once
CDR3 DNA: TGTGCCACACAAATCCTAGCCAAAAACATTCAGTACTTC
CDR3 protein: CATQILAKNIQYF

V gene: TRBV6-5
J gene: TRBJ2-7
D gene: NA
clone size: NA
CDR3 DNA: TGTGCCAGCAGTGGAGGACAGTTGACCTACGAGCAGTACTTC
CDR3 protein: CASSGGQLTYEQYF

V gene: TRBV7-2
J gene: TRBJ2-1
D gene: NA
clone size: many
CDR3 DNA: TGTGCCAGCAGCTCCTATGGCGGGCGGCGCTACAATGAGCAGTTCTTC
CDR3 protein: CASSSYGGRRYNEQFF

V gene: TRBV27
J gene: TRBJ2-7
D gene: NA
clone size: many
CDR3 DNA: TGTGCCAGCAGGACTTTTATCGGACGGAGCTCCTACGAGCAGTACTTC
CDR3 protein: CASRTFIGRSSYEQYF

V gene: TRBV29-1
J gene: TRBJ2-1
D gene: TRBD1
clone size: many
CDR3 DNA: TGCAGCGTTGAAGGGGGACAGGGACGCAATGAGCAGTTCTTC
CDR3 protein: CSVEGGQGRNEQFF

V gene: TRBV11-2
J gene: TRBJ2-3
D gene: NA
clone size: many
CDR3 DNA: TGTGCCAGCAGCTTCCGCGGGACAGATACGCAGTATTTT
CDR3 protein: CASSFRGTDTQYF

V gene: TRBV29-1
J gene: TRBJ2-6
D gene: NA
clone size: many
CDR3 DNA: TGCAGCGTTGAAGCCCGGGTGGCCTCTGGGGCCAACGTCCTGACTTTC
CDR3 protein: CSVEARVASGANVLTF

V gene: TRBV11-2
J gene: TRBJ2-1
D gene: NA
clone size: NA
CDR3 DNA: TGTGCCAGCAGCCCGCGTGGGACAAGCTATGTAGATGAGCAGTTCTTC
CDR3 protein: CASSPRGTSYVDEQFF

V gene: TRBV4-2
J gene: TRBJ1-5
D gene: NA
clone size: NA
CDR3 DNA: TGTGCCAGCAGCCGTTCCCCAATTCAAACCCCCAATCAGCCCCAGCATTTT
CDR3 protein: CASSRSPIQTPNQPQHF

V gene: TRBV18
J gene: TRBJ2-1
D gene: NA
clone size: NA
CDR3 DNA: TGTGCCAGCTCACCACCGTCCAGGAGCTCCTACAATGAGCAGTTCTTC
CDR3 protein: CASSPPSRSSYNEQFF

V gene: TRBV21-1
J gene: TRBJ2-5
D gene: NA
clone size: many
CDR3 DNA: TGTGCCAGCCCTAAGCGAGGTCCTTGCGGACGATACCAAGAGACCCAGTACTTC
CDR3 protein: CASPKRGPCGRYQETQYF

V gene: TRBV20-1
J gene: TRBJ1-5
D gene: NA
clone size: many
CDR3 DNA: TGCAGTGCTAGAGGGCAGGGAACGTCTGGAGGCAATCAGCCCCAGCATTTT
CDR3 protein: CSARGQGTSGGNQPQHF